The rows below give T cell receptor beta chains drawn from one sample of a study of OX40 agonist ivuxolimab in advanced cancers. Profiled with immunoSEQ multiplex PCR; TCRdb holds only in-frame clones, not every one. Among about 45,000 clones listed, roughly 94% were seen once. Material: CD4+ or CD8+ T cells sorted from blood, obtained in a trial of the OX40 agonist ivuxolimab. The receptors shown here come from an adult with an advanced solid tumor such as melanoma, head and neck, liver or kidney cancer. Both conserved end residues are part of each CDR3. A D gene is named only where the DNA matches it firmly. The size of a clone is reported for some rows only, either as once, few or many, or as a class for expanded clones.

>.|TRBV6-5|TRBJ2-3|.
TGTGCCAGCAGTTACTCAATTACAGATACGCAGTATTTT
CASSYSITDTQYF
>.|TRBV7-9|TRBJ2-1|.
TGTGCCAGCAGCTTCCCCCTGACTATCGGCATAGGTGAGCAGTTCTTC
CASSFPLTIGIGEQFF
>.|TRBV5-5|TRBJ1-1|.
TGTGCCAGCAGCCCCCACGACAGGAACACTGAAGCTTTCTTT
CASSPHDRNTEAFF
>.|TRBV11-3|TRBJ2-2|.
TGTGCCAGCAGCGACCCGGGAGTCCACGGGGAGCTGTTTTTT
CASSDPGVHGELFF
>.|TRBV9|TRBJ1-5|.
TGTGCCAGCAGCGTAGCCCCGGGGTCGGGGCCCCAGCATTTT
CASSVAPGSGPQHF
>.|TRBV19|TRBJ2-7|.
TGTGCCAGTAGTATGAACCAAGCTTACGAGCAGTACTTC
CASSMNQAYEQYF
>.|TRBV15|TRBJ1-3|.
TGTGCCACCAGCAGAGATACAGGAAACACCATATATTTT
CATSRDTGNTIYF
>.|TRBV9|TRBJ2-7|.
TGTGCCAGCAGCGTAGCGGGGGACTACGAGCAGTACTTC
CASSVAGDYEQYF
>once|TRBV27|TRBJ2-1|TRBD2
TGTGCCAGCAGTTTATTGGTTGTGGGACTAGCGGGGAATGAGCAGTTCTTC
CASSLLVVGLAGNEQFF
>.|TRBV11-2|TRBJ1-2|.
TGTGCCAGCAGACCGACAGGACCTAACTATGGCTACACCTTC
CASRPTGPNYGYTF
>.|TRBV7-6|TRBJ2-1|TRBD2
TGTGCCAGCAGCGGTGGGGGCGGGAGGAGTCATGAGCAGTTCTTC
CASSGGGGRSHEQFF
>once|TRBV29-1|TRBJ1-3|.
TGCAGCGTTGACCGTCGACCTGGAAACACCATATATTTT
CSVDRRPGNTIYF
>.|TRBV4-3|TRBJ2-1|TRBD2
TGCGCCAGCAGCCAAACTAATCCGGGACTAGCGGGAGGGCCTACTTCATACAATGAGCAGTTCTTC
CASSQTNPGLAGGPTSYNEQFF
>.|TRBV9|TRBJ1-5|TRBD1
TGTGCCAGCAGCGAAGGGACAGGGGTTAGCAATCAGCCCCAGCATTTT
CASSEGTGVSNQPQHF
>.|TRBV11-2|TRBJ2-5|TRBD2
TGTGCCAGCAGCTTAGAGTATGGGACTAGCGGGAGGCGACAAGAGACCCAGTACTTC
CASSLEYGTSGRRQETQYF
>.|TRBV6-4|TRBJ2-1|TRBD2
TGTGCCCTTCGAGGCGGGAGGGCCGGGGGTGAGCAGTTCTTC
CALRGGRAGGEQFF
>.|TRBV5-5|TRBJ2-5|.
TGTGCCAGCAGCTTGGTGGACAGCTTCCAAGAGACCCAGTACTTC
CASSLVDSFQETQYF
>once|TRBV7-9|TRBJ2-1|.
TGTGCCAGCAGCTTAGCGCGTCCGGAGGATGAGCAGTTCTTC
CASSLARPEDEQFF
>.|TRBV14|TRBJ2-3|.
TGTGCCAGCAGCCAAGTCCCGGGCTGGGGCACAGATACGCAGTATTTT
CASSQVPGWGTDTQYF
>.|TRBV7-7|TRBJ2-1|.
TGTGCTAGCAGCTTAGCCCGGGGCGGAGACAATGAGCAGTTCTTC
CASSLARGGDNEQFF
>.|TRBV10-3|TRBJ2-1|.
TGTGCCATCAGTGAGCCCATCGGGCTTCCATCCTACAATGAGCAGTTCTTC
CAISEPIGLPSYNEQFF
>.|TRBV5-6|TRBJ2-7|.
TGTGCCAGCAGCTTGGGCCAGCGAACCTACGAGCAGTACTTC
CASSLGQRTYEQYF
>.|TRBV6-1|TRBJ2-1|TRBD1
TGTGCCAGCAGTGTGGGGACAGGGAGTGAGCAGTTCTTC
CASSVGTGSEQFF
>.|TRBV9|TRBJ2-3|.
TGTGCCAGCAGCGTAGAGCATGGAGGAATCTCAGATACGCAGTATTTT
CASSVEHGGISDTQYF
>few|TRBV7-9|TRBJ2-7|.
TGTGCCAGCAGCTCGATGGAACTCCCAAGCTCCTACGAGCAGTACTTC
CASSSMELPSSYEQYF
>.|TRBV1|TRBJ2-1|.
TGCACCAGCCGCGGACTAGCGGAACCCCCCCACAATGAGCAGTTCTTC
CTSRGLAEPPHNEQFF
>.|TRBV7-9|TRBJ2-7|.
TGTGCCAGCAGCATGGACAGCTACGAGCAGTACTTC
CASSMDSYEQYF
>.|TRBV5-4|TRBJ2-2|.
TGTGCCAGCAGCTTGACCACCGGGGAGCTGTTTTTT
CASSLTTGELFF
>.|TRBV6-5|TRBJ2-7|TRBD1
TGTGCCAGCAGAGAGCGACAGGGTTTATCCTACGAGCAGTACTTC
CASRERQGLSYEQYF
>.|TRBV5-1|TRBJ2-1|.
TGCGCCAGCAGCTTGGAGGCAGGGTCGGTTGGGAATGAGCAGTTCTTC
CASSLEAGSVGNEQFF
>.|TRBV7-8|TRBJ1-6|.
TGTGCCAGCAGCAACCTGCCGGTTCCCCTCCACTTT
CASSNLPVPLHF
>.|TRBV7-9|TRBJ1-5|.
TGTGCCAGCAGCCCGACGGACAGAGGTTCAACCCAGCATTTT
CASSPTDRGSTQHF
>.|TRBV4-3|TRBJ2-3|TRBD2
TGCGCCAGCAGCCAAGATGCTAGCGGGAAGCGAGGAGATACGCAGTATTTT
CASSQDASGKRGDTQYF
>.|TRBV11-1|TRBJ2-7|.
TGTGCCAGCAGCTTAGTAGCCGTCGCCTACGAGCAGTACTTC
CASSLVAVAYEQYF
>.|TRBV6-1|TRBJ2-2|TRBD1
TGTGCCAGCTTAGGACAGGGATTCCCCGGGGAGCTGTTTTTT
CASLGQGFPGELFF
>.|TRBV7-9|TRBJ2-7|TRBD2
TGTGCCAGCAGCTTAACTAGCGGGAGGTCCCACGAGCAGTACTTC
CASSLTSGRSHEQYF
>.|TRBV19|TRBJ2-1|.
TGTGCCAGTATGGGAACAGTGCGTAATGAGCAGTTCTTC
CASMGTVRNEQFF
>.|TRBV14|TRBJ1-1|TRBD1
TGTGCCAGCAGCCAAGAGTACGGACAGGGGGTCGCTGAAGCTTTCTTT
CASSQEYGQGVAEAFF
>.|TRBV30|TRBJ2-3|.
TGTGCCTGGAGTGTGTGGAACACAGATACGCAGTATTTT
CAWSVWNTDTQYF
>.|TRBV7-8|TRBJ2-7|.
TGTGCCAGCAGCTCTATGTCGGGAGCCGAGCAGTACTTC
CASSSMSGAEQYF
>.|TRBV23-1|TRBJ1-1|.
TGCGCCAGCAGTCACCCTGCCCCCCCCACGACAGCGAGCCTTAACACTGAAGCTTTCTTT
CASSHPAPPTTASLNTEAFF